A single sample is the source of the 9 T cell receptor beta chains below, sequenced in a study of blood T cell repertoires in COVID-19. TCRdb's copy holds only in-frame clones and misses some; the assay was immunoSEQ multiplex PCR. Here the sample spans fewer than 400,000 clones, around 87% being singletons. Sample: peripheral blood. All receptors come from a human donor in a cohort sampled during active COVID-19.

This clone appeared a single time. The genes are TRBV5-1 and TRBJ2-2; D ambiguous. CDR1 SGHRS and CDR2 YFSETQ come from the germline V gene. V lost 4 bases to trimming and J lost 1 base, with 14 bases between them. The CDR3 has 16 residues. The CDR3 spells CASSARQLQNTGELFF. The CDR3 coding sequence is TGCGCCAGCAGCGCCCGACAACTCCAGAACACCGGGGAGCTGTTTTTT. The full variable domain, completed using reference TRBV5-1 and TRBJ2-2, is KAGVTQTPRYLIKTRGQQVTLSCSPISGHRSVSWYQQTPGQGLQFLFEYFSETQRNKGNFPGRFSGRQFSNSRSEMNVSTLELGDSALYLCASSARQLQNTGELFFGEGSRLTVL.

The chain couples TRBV15 to TRBJ2-1; 7 bases agree with TRBD2. The germline V gene encodes CDR1 LNHNV and CDR2 YYDKDF (reference sequence). Trimming took 3 bases from V and 9 from J; bases not matched to a gene: 8. This CDR3 is 14 amino acids long. This chain's CDR3 is CATSRGEGLGEQFF. The CDR3 DNA is TGTGCCACCAGCAGGGGGGAGGGCCTGGGTGAGCAGTTCTTC.

The rearrangement joins TRBV28 to TRBJ1-2; the D is unclear. V lost 5 bases to trimming and J lost 8 bases, with 21 bases between them. The CDR3 extends over 15 amino acids. From germline, CDR1 is MDHEN and CDR2 SYDVKM. The CDR3 DNA follows: TGTGCCAGCAGTCCCGCCGGGGTCCGCCTTGGCGGCTACACCTTC. The encoded protein is CASSPAGVRLGGYTF.

This clone was seen once. The genes are TRBV6-6 and TRBJ1-4, with D hard to call. There are 15 residues in the CDR3. Germline CDR1 and CDR2: MNHNY and SVGAGI (reference sequence). Trimming removed 7 bases from V and 0 bases from J, with 12 bases in between. CDR3 bases: TGTGCCAGCACCCAAGACGGGGCAACTAATGAAAAACTGTTTTTT. This sequence encodes CASTQDGATNEKLFF.

This clone was seen a single time. In nucleotides, the CDR3 is TGTGCCTGGACCAACTTCAGGGCTAACTATGGCTACACCTTC. It encodes CAWTNFRANYGYTF. The chain joins TRBV30 to TRBJ1-2, with a tentative D call TRBD1 (5 bases). The V and J ends lost 4 bases and 0 bases respectively, with 12 bases between them. There are 14 residues in the CDR3. The V gene's germline CDR1 is GTSNPN and CDR2 SVGIG (reference sequence).

The chain carries TRBV6-5 and TRBJ2-1; possibly TRBD2 for D (6 bases). The V end lost 3 bases, the J end lost 0 bases, and 9 bases lay between the germline ends. Germline V lookup: CDR1 MNHEY, CDR2 SVGAGI. This CDR3 has 15 amino acids. Here the CDR3 reads CASSYYGSSYNEQFF. CDR3 bases: TGTGCCAGCAGTTATTACGGGAGCTCCTACAATGAGCAGTTCTTC.

V and J are TRBV7-8 and TRBJ1-1, with D tentatively TRBD1 (6 bases). The germline gives CDR1 SGHVS, CDR2 FQNEAQ. CDR3 length: 16 amino acids. The V gene lost 6 bases and the J gene lost 4 bases, with 21 bases spanning the gap. The CDR3 sequence: CASSNIQGVKGTEAFF. The DNA for the CDR3 is TGTGCCAGCAGTAATATACAGGGAGTGAAGGGCACTGAAGCTTTCTTT. The whole variable domain, filled in from reference TRBV7-8 and TRBJ1-1, reads GAGVSQSPRYKVAKRGQDVALRCDPISGHVSLFWYQQALGQGPEFLTYFQNEAQLDKSGLPSDRFFAERPEGSVSTLKIQRTQQEDSAVYLCASSNIQGVKGTEAFFGQGTRLTVV.

The sample holds one count of this clone. An end of the junction does not agree with germline; a read error may underlie this. The J gene is TRBJ1-5, the V gene TRBV9; D remains ambiguous. Germline CDR1 is SGDLS and CDR2 is YYNGEE. The CDR3 loop spans 15 amino acids. This chain's CDR3 is CASSVGSASHQPQHF. DNA for the CDR3: TGTGCCAGCAGCGTAGGCTCAGCTAGCCATCAGCCCCAGCATTTT.

This clone has a single count. The V and J genes are TRBV15 and TRBJ1-2, with unresolved D. V was cut by 0 bases and J by 5 bases, with 13 bases left in between. Germline CDR1 and CDR2: LNHNV and YYDKDF (reference sequence). The CDR3 extends over 15 amino acids. The CDR3, as DNA: TGTGCCACCAGCAGAGATCGGGTGGTTGGTTATGGCTACACCTTC. Protein product: CATSRDRVVGYGYTF.